This T cell receptor beta chain was identified in a study of response to subunit inactivated influenza vaccine. On this clonotype itself: What it binds is unknown.

Study-level results: The authors put forward the suggestion that each seasonal influenza vaccination may bring in only a limited number of new T cells.

TCRdb re-called the RT-PCR reads with MiXCR, one entry per CDR3 protein. The sample has around 250,000 distinct CDR3 sequences; more than 9% are singletons. The clonotype comes from a man aged 50 to 59 who received an inactivated influenza vaccine. The starting material was non-naive T cells sorted from PBMCs, obtained 14 to 15 days before vaccination.

CDR3 DNA: TGTGCCAGCTCTGGAGGGGGTTCTCTGAACACTGAAGCTTTCTTT. Encoded protein: CASSGGGSLNTEAFF. The rearrangement links TRBV18 to TRBJ1-1; D may be TRBD1 (6 bases). The CDR3 extends over 15 amino acids. The germline V gene has CDR1 KGHSH and CDR2 LQKENI. The V gene lost 6 bases and the J gene lost 0 bases, with 14 bases spanning the gap.